Shown below are 30 T cell receptor beta chains from a single sample sequenced in a study of Ad26.COV2.S vaccination and SARS-CoV-2 variants. Treatment: around 19 received Ad26.COV2.S at low or high dose, single or two shots; roughly five received placebo; per-sample allocation not given. On day 63 after the first injection, vaccine and placebo recipients gave samples. The table came from immunoSEQ multiplex PCR; TCRdb's copy has only in-frame clones and leaves some out. This table has roughly 380,000 clones, around 86% appearing once. The material was peripheral blood, obtained in a trial of Ad26.COV2.S vaccine versus placebo. The receptors here all came from a person aged 18-60 years who received the Ad26.COV2.S COVID-19 vaccine or a placebo.

The genes are TRBV6-4 and TRBJ2-2, with 10 bases fitting TRBD1. From germline, CDR1 is MRHNA and CDR2 SNTAGT. J was trimmed by 4 bases and V by 5 bases; bases with no gene match: 7. CDR3 length: 16 amino acids. CDR3 amino acids: CASSFGQGVSTGELFF. Written as DNA, the CDR3 is TGTGCCAGCAGTTTTGGACAGGGGGTGTCCACCGGGGAGCTGTTTTTT.

The chain couples TRBV12-3 or TRBV12-4 to TRBJ1-1; D gene unclear. The CDR3 is 12 amino acids. Trimming left V 3 bases short and J 2 bases short, with 4 bases between. DNA for the CDR3: TGTGCCAGCAGTTTTATTAACACTGAAGCTTTCTTT. Translated, it gives CASSFINTEAFF.

The rearrangement joins TRBV14 to TRBJ1-3; D ambiguous. Trimming cost V 0 bases and J 0 bases, with 6 bases left between them. Germline CDR1 reads SGHDN; CDR2 reads FVKESK. The length of the CDR3 is 15 residues. CDR3: CASSQDWGSGNTIYF. In nucleotides, the CDR3 is TGTGCCAGCAGCCAAGATTGGGGCTCTGGAAACACCATATATTTT.

The chain is built from TRBV15 and TRBJ2-2; D possibly corresponds to TRBD1 (6 bases). This CDR3 region has 18 residues. V dropped 0 bases and J dropped 1 base, with 15 bases sitting between them. The germline gives CDR1 LNHNV, CDR2 YYDKDF (reference sequence). CDR3 residues: CATSRDLSGAQNTGELFF. The CDR3 coding sequence is TGTGCCACCAGCAGAGATTTATCAGGGGCACAGAACACCGGGGAGCTGTTTTTT.

The rearrangement joins TRBV2 to TRBJ2-7; TRBD2 matches 8 bases. CDR1 is SNHLY, CDR2 FYNNEI, per germline. This CDR3 has 15 amino acids. V lost 1 base, J lost 4 bases, and 6 bases stayed unmatched. The CDR3 is CASSEGRSGDYEQYF. The CDR3 DNA reads as TGTGCCAGCAGTGAAGGTCGTAGCGGGGATTACGAGCAGTACTTC. The full variable domain, in which reference TRBV2 and TRBJ2-7 provide the parts outside the CDR3, is EPEVTQTPSHQVTQMGQEVILRCVPISNHLYFYWYRQILGQKVEFLVSFYNNEISEKSEIFDDQFSVERPDGSNFTLKIRSTKLEDSAMYFCASSEGRSGDYEQYFGPGTRLTVT.

The rearrangement uses TRBV30 and TRBJ1-4; D perhaps matches TRBD1 (5 bases). Germline V gives CDR1 GTSNPN, CDR2 SVGIG (reference sequence). The CDR3 extends over 16 amino acids. The ends were cut back, 2 bases at V and 0 bases at J, with 13 bases in the middle. The CDR3 DNA follows: TGTGCCTGGAGTAGGGCAGGGTGGGCAACTAATGAAAAACTGTTTTTT. It specifies CAWSRAGWATNEKLFF.

The chain is built from TRBV5-4 and TRBJ1-2; no clear D gene. Trimming pared 0 bases from V and 3 bases from J, leaving 6 bases between. CDR1 is SGHNT, CDR2 YYREEE, per germline (reference sequence). The CDR3 totals 13 residues. The CDR3 loop reads CASSLGGDYGYTF. Written as DNA, the CDR3 is TGTGCCAGCAGCTTGGGCGGGGACTATGGCTACACCTTC.

The J gene is TRBJ2-1, the V gene TRBV24-1; D gene ambiguous. The CDR3 runs to 17 residues. Germline V gene data show CDR1 as KGHDR and CDR2 as SFDVKD. V was shortened by 4 bases and J by 0 bases, with 15 bases between the two germline ends. The chain's CDR3 is CATSDLLHLSSYNEQFF. CDR3 nucleotide sequence: TGTGCCACCAGTGACTTGCTACACCTTAGCTCCTACAATGAGCAGTTCTTC.

V usage is TRBV6-2 or TRBV6-3 and J usage is TRBJ1-1; tentative D call: TRBD1 (5 bases). This CDR3 comprises 16 residues. V was clipped by 0 bases and J by 4 bases, with 15 bases between them. Germline CDR1 and CDR2: MNHEY and SVGEGT. The CDR3 here is CASSYSRGEGPTEAFF. The CDR3 bases are TGTGCCAGCAGTTACTCGCGAGGGGAAGGCCCCACTGAAGCTTTCTTT.

V gene TRBV28 combines with J gene TRBJ1-5, with D perhaps TRBD1 (5 bases). The V gene lost 7 bases and the J gene lost 0 bases, with 10 bases spanning the gap. This CDR3 region has 14 residues. Germline V gene sequence: CDR1 MDHEN, CDR2 SYDVKM. The CDR3 protein is CASKRGASNQPQHF. The CDR3 DNA is TGTGCCAGCAAGAGGGGCGCTAGCAATCAGCCCCAGCATTTT.

The V gene is TRBV10-3, the J gene TRBJ2-3; TRBD2 agrees at 10 bases. Germline CDR1 and CDR2: ENHRY and SYGVKD. Germline trimming cut 1 base from V and 0 bases from J; bases unmatched to any gene: 13. CDR3 length: 20 residues. CDR3 sequence reads: CAISELASGGPKGSTDTQYF. In DNA, the CDR3 is TGTGCCATCAGTGAGTTGGCTAGCGGGGGACCGAAAGGGAGCACAGATACGCAGTATTTT.

In DNA, the CDR3 is TGTGCCAGCAGTAGGACAGGTTCGGTAGATACGCAGTATTTT. Translated, it gives CASSRTGSVDTQYF. This chain links TRBV6-6 with TRBJ2-3; TRBD1 aligns across 7 bases. Losses at the gene ends were 5 bases for V and 5 bases for J; bases not matched to a gene: 7. The germline CDR1 and CDR2 sequences are MNHNY and SVGAGI (reference sequence). The CDR3 runs to 14 residues.

V usage is TRBV11-3 and J usage is TRBJ2-7, with D perhaps TRBD1 (6 bases). CDR3 size: 13 residues. Germline V gene lookup returns CDR1 SGHNT and CDR2 YENEEA. The V and J ends lost 5 bases and 0 bases respectively, with 8 bases between them. This CDR3 is CASSQDSSYEQYF. For the CDR3, the DNA is TGTGCCAGCAGCCAGGACAGCTCCTACGAGCAGTACTTC.

The chain carries TRBV29-1 and TRBJ2-1; the D gene is possibly TRBD1 (6 bases). The V gene's germline CDR1 is SQVTM and CDR2 ANQGSEA. V lost 6 bases to trimming and J lost 0 bases, with 9 bases between them. The CDR3 is 13 residues long. As DNA, the CDR3 is TGCAGCGTCGAACAGGGCTCCTACAATGAGCAGTTCTTC. As protein: CSVEQGSYNEQFF.

This sequence joins TRBV13 and TRBJ1-2; D perhaps matches TRBD1 (6 bases). From germline, CDR1 is PRHDT and CDR2 FYEKMQ (reference sequence). Trimming removed 5 bases from V and 4 bases from J, with 11 bases in between. This CDR3 has 13 amino acids. In nucleotides, the CDR3 is TGTGCCAGCAGCCCGACGGACAGCTATGGCTACACCTTC. It codes for CASSPTDSYGYTF.

V usage is TRBV6-7 and J usage is TRBJ2-6; TRBD1 is a possible D gene (6 bases). TRBV6-7 is classed as an ORF, of uncertain function. Trimming took off 6 bases at V and 4 bases at J, with 25 bases between the two ends. The CDR3 covers 19 residues. This CDR3 reads CASSPFWDIDFTGANVLTF. The CDR3 DNA is TGTGCCAGCAGCCCCTTTTGGGACATCGATTTCACCGGGGCCAACGTCCTGACTTTC.

CDR3 DNA sequence: TGCGCCAGCAGCCCGCTGGGGGGTGGCAGGAACACTGAAGCTTTCTTT. Amino acids: CASSPLGGGRNTEAFF. This rearrangement joins TRBV5-1 to TRBJ1-1, with a possible D match to TRBD1 (5 bases). The CDR3 totals 16 residues. Trimming took off 4 bases at V and 1 base at J, with 17 bases between the two ends. CDR1 SGHRS and CDR2 YFSETQ come from the germline V gene. Full variable domain (missing parts from reference TRBV5-1 and TRBJ1-1): KAGVTQTPRYLIKTRGQQVTLSCSPISGHRSVSWYQQTPGQGLQFLFEYFSETQRNKGNFPGRFSGRQFSNSRSEMNVSTLELGDSALYLCASSPLGGGRNTEAFFGQGTRLTVV.

This sequence joins TRBV5-1 and TRBJ1-4, with a tentative D call TRBD1 (6 bases). The CDR3 spans 14 residues. Deletions cut 5 bases from V and 5 bases from J, with 13 bases between. Per germline, CDR1 SGHRS and CDR2 YFSETQ. The CDR3 nucleotides read TGCGCCAGCAGTCCGGGACAAGCCAATGAAAAACTGTTTTTT. It encodes CASSPGQANEKLFF. Full variable domain (missing parts from reference TRBV5-1 and TRBJ1-4): KAGVTQTPRYLIKTRGQQVTLSCSPISGHRSVSWYQQTPGQGLQFLFEYFSETQRNKGNFPGRFSGRQFSNSRSEMNVSTLELGDSALYLCASSPGQANEKLFFGSGTQLSVL.

J is TRBJ1-4 and V is TRBV7-9; unclear D gene. This CDR3 comprises 14 residues. The germline CDR1 and CDR2 sequences are SEHNR and FQNEAQ (reference sequence). Deletions cut 2 bases from V and 5 bases from J, with 9 bases between. CDR3 coding DNA: TGTGCCAGCAGCTTACTGGGGAGAAATGAAAAACTGTTTTTT. Its protein product is CASSLLGRNEKLFF.

This sequence joins TRBV6-9 and TRBJ1-1; perhaps TRBD1 as D (5 bases). This CDR3 comprises 15 residues. Per germline, CDR1 MNHGY and CDR2 SVAAGI. Trimming pared 2 bases from V and 1 base from J, leaving 11 bases between. Here the CDR3 reads CASSYKGTANTEAFF. In nucleotides, the CDR3 is TGTGCCAGCAGTTATAAGGGGACCGCGAACACTGAAGCTTTCTTT.

V is TRBV3-1 (or the pseudogene TRBV3-2) and J is TRBJ1-2; no clear D gene. Trimming took 1 base from V and 8 from J, leaving 23 bases between them. The CDR3 runs 17 residues. Germline CDR1 reads LGHDT; CDR2 reads YNNKEL (reference sequence). The CDR3: CASSQATRDSISKGYTF. CDR3 DNA: TGTGCCAGCAGCCAAGCCACTAGAGATAGTATTAGTAAAGGCTACACCTTC.

The genes are TRBV11-3 and TRBJ2-5, with 8 positions matching TRBD2. Germline assignment: CDR1 SGHNT and CDR2 YENEEA. V gave up 4 bases and J gave up 7 bases; unmatched junction bases: 8. There are 14 residues in the CDR3. CDR3 in DNA: TGTGCCAGCAGCTCCGGAGGCCTAGCGGGGACCCAGTACTTC. Translation: CASSSGGLAGTQYF. The complete variable domain, with remaining parts taken from reference TRBV11-3 and TRBJ2-5, reads EAGVVQSPRYKIIEKKQPVAFWCNPISGHNTLYWYLQNLGQGPELLIRYENEEAVDDSQLPKDRFSAERLKGVDSTLKIQPAELGDSAVYLCASSSGGLAGTQYFGPGTRLLVL.

The genes are TRBV5-1 and TRBJ2-5, with 11 bases fitting TRBD2. This CDR3 region has 15 residues. CDR1 and CDR2 from the germline V gene are SGHRS and YFSETQ. J lost 5 bases, V lost 4 bases, and 7 bases had no gene match. The CDR3 DNA reads as TGCGCCAGCAGCCCTAGCGGGGGGCGGGAGGAGACCCAGTACTTC. It codes for CASSPSGGREETQYF.

The gene calls are TRBV30 and TRBJ1-2; D unclear. The CDR3 has 11 amino acids. The germline V and J ends were trimmed by 2 bases and 5 bases, with 6 bases remaining between them. The germline V gene has CDR1 GTSNPN and CDR2 SVGIG (reference sequence). The CDR3 loop reads CAWSLGYGYTF. The CDR3 bases are TGTGCCTGGAGTCTGGGATATGGCTACACCTTC.

This chain joins TRBV19 and TRBJ2-7, with a weak D call TRBD1 (5 bases). This CDR3 region has 16 residues. Germline loops: CDR1 LNHDA, CDR2 SQIVND (reference sequence). V was shortened by 0 bases and J by 2 bases, with 14 bases between the two germline ends. CDR3 amino acids: CASSIEITGFTYEQYF. CDR3 in DNA: TGTGCCAGTAGTATAGAAATAACAGGATTTACCTACGAGCAGTACTTC.

The CDR3 reads CATSRLQDLLNSPLHF. In nucleotides, the CDR3 is TGTGCCACCAGCAGACTCCAGGACCTCCTTAATTCACCCCTCCACTTT. The chain uses TRBV15 and TRBJ1-6; no clear D gene. The CDR3 is made up of 16 amino acids. The V end lost 2 bases, the J end lost 6 bases, and 14 bases lay between the germline ends. From germline, CDR1 is LNHNV and CDR2 YYDKDF (reference sequence).

This chain uses TRBV9 with TRBJ2-2, with 9 bases identical to TRBD1. V was pared by 3 bases and J by 4 bases, with 4 bases of the junction left unmatched. The CDR3 contains 15 residues. From germline, CDR1 is SGDLS and CDR2 YYNGEE. The CDR3 coding sequence is TGTGCCAGCAGCGCGTACAGGGGGCGCACCGGGGAGCTGTTTTTT. Translation: CASSAYRGRTGELFF.

The CDR3 here is CAWSVNWRSYEQYF. CDR3 nucleotide sequence: TGTGCCTGGAGTGTTAACTGGCGTTCCTACGAGCAGTACTTC. The V and J genes are TRBV30 and TRBJ2-7; no firm D call. V lost 0 bases and J lost 1, with 10 bases in between. CDR3 length: 14 amino acids. Germline lookup yields CDR1 GTSNPN and CDR2 SVGIG (reference sequence).

This chain connects TRBV7-9 to TRBJ2-7; D might be TRBD2 (5 bases). The V end was cut by 5 bases, the J end by 0 bases, with 11 bases between. This CDR3 spans 14 amino acids. Germline V CDR1 and CDR2: SEHNR, FQNEAQ (reference sequence). The CDR3 spells CASSPRETSYEQYF. The CDR3 DNA sequence: TGTGCCAGCAGCCCAAGGGAGACCTCCTACGAGCAGTACTTC.

V is TRBV7-9 and J is TRBJ2-7; D is perhaps TRBD1 (6 bases). Germline assignment: CDR1 SEHNR and CDR2 FQNEAQ (reference sequence). This CDR3 is built from 14 residues. The V gene lost 0 bases and the J gene lost 6 bases, with 12 bases spanning the gap. The CDR3 sequence: CASSLAGAPFEQYF. The CDR3 nucleotides are TGTGCCAGCAGCTTAGCGGGGGCACCTTTCGAGCAGTACTTC.